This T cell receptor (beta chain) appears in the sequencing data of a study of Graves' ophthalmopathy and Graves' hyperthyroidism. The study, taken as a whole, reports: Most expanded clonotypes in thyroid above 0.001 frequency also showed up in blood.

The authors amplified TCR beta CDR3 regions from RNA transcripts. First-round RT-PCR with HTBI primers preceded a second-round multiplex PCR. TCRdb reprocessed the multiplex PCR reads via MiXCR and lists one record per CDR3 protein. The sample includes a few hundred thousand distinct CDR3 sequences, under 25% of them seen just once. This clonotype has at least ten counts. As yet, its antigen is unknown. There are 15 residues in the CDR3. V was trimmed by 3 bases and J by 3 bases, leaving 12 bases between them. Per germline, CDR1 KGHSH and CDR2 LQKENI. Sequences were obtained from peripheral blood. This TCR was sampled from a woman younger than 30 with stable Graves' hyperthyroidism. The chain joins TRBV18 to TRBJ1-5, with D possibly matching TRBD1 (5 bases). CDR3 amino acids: CASSPPGQHNQPQHF. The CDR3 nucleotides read TGTGCCAGCTCACCGCCAGGACAACACAATCAGCCCCAGCATTTT.